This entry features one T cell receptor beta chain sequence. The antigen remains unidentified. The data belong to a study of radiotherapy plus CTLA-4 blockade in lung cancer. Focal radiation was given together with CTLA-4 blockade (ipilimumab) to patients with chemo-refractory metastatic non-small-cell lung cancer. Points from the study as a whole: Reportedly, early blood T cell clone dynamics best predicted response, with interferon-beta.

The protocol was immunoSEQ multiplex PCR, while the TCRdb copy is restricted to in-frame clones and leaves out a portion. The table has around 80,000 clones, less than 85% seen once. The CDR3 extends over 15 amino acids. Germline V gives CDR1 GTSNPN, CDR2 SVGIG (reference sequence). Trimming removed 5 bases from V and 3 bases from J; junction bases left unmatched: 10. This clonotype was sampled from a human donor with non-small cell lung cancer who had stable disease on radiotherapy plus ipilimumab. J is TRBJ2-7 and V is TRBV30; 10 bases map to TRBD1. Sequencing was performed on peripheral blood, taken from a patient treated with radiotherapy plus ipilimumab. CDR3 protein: CAWGGTGVPNYEQYF. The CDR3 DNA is TGTGCCTGGGGGGGGACAGGGGTCCCTAACTACGAGCAGTACTTC.